This T cell receptor beta chain originates from a study of post-analysis software for immune sequencing data (dated by TCRdb to between 2014 and 2017). With respect to the entire study: The recorded disease courses included relapsing-remitting, secondary progressive and progressive-relapsing multiple sclerosis, and some patients had no subtype annotation. Patient repertoires were compared against around 10 previously published healthy control repertoires from donors aged roughly 6 to 25 years. A subset of samples was prepared in parallel using single-end sample barcoding, then pooled and co-amplified after Illumina adapter ligation.

This clonotype was recorded at least ten times. The target of this receptor is not known. Base-call qualities are not available, and no considerably larger clone is one nucleotide away. The library was obtained by PCR. Sequencing instrument: Illumina HiSeq 2500. To reduce PCR and sequencing biases, unique molecular identifiers were incorporated into the TCR beta cDNA libraries. Per 1 to 10 million input T cells, roughly 500,000 cDNA molecules were obtained, such that each molecule approximated one T cell. The patient libraries were prepared and sequenced using the same protocol as the earlier healthy control dataset. Within a given batch, samples were prepared together, multiplexed and sequenced on the same HiSeq lane. The paper's data handling went like this. Raw barcoded reads were processed with MIGEC, and single-read molecular identifier groups were discarded before consensus assembly and CDR3 extraction. VDJtools was used for post-analysis of the clonotype tables, with diversity normalized by down-sampling every dataset to the smallest sample size. In repertoire overlap clustering, CDR3 amino acid sequences, but not nucleotide sequences, were matched to correct batch-related cross-sample contamination. Through fastp at Q25 and MiXCR, TCRdb rebuilt clones from the public reads, retaining in-frame beta chains. Each record represents a unique CDR3 protein, reported with the most common genes and DNA among its rows. TCRdb's processing, not the study's, gives the V and J calls here. This sample is represented by 250,000 to 300,000 distinct CDR3 sequences; 35% to 40% of them were singletons. The ten largest clones capture around 4.7% of the sample.

TCR beta repertoires were profiled from peripheral blood of roughly 13 young patients with multiple sclerosis to demonstrate the VDJtools post-analysis software. Multiple sclerosis patients were children and adolescents aged about 6 to 15 years. What the work shows at the level of the full study, not this receptor alone: Multiple sclerosis patients had significantly lower normalized Chao1 diversity than controls, a result that suggests substantial peripheral T-cell clonal expansion. When samples were clustered directly using the F measure, samples prepared in the same batch co-clustered strongly, which prompted a batch-effect correction. The multiple sclerosis patient group was slightly younger than the control group.

The sample consisted of blood. This clonotype originated in a girl between 5 and 17 years old with multiple sclerosis.

CDR3 sequence: CSVGPGRGGYTF. The DNA sequence is TGCAGCGTTGGGCCAGGCCGAGGGGGCTACACCTTC. Recombination linked TRBV29-1 to TRBJ1-2; no confident D gene assignment can be made. The CDR3, cysteine through phenylalanine, is 12 amino acids long. Solely the CDR3 DNA is kept, with 36 bases framed from the first base. V drops 4 bases and J drops 8 bases, leaving 14 bases in between. As encoded in the germline V gene, CDR1 is SQVTM while CDR2 is ANQGSEA.